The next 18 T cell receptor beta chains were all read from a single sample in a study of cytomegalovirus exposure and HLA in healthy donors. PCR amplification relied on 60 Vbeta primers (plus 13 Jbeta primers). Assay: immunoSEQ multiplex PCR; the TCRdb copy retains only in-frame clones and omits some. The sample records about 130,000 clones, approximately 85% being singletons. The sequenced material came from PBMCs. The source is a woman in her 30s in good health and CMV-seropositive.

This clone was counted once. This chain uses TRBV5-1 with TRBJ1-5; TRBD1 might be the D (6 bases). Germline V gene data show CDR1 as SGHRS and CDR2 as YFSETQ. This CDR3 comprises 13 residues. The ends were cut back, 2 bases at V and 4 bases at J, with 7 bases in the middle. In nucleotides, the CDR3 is TGCGCCAGCAGCTTTGGACAGAATCAGCCCCAGCATTTT. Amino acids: CASSFGQNQPQHF.

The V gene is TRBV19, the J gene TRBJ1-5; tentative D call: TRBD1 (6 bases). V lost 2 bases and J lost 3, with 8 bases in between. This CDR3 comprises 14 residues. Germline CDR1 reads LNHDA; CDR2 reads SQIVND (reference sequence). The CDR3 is CASSISGVNQPQHF. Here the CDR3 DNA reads TGTGCCAGTAGTATATCAGGGGTCAATCAGCCCCAGCATTTT.

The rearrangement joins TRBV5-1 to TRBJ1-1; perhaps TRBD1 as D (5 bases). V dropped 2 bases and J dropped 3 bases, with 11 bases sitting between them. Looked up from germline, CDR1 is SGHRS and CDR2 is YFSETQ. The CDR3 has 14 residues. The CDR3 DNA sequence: TGCGCCAGCAGCTTTATGGGGCAGGACACTGAAGCTTTCTTT. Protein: CASSFMGQDTEAFF.

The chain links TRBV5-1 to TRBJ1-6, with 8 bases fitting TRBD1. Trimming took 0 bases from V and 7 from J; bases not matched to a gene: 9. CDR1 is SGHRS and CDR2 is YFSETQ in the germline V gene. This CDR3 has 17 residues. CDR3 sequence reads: CASSLAPLQGENSPLHF. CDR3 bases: TGCGCCAGCAGCTTGGCACCACTACAGGGGGAGAATTCACCCCTCCACTTT.

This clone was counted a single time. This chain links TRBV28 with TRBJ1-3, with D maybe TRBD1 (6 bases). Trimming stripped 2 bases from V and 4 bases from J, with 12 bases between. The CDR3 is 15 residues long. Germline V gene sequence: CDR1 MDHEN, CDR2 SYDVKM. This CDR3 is CASSLGQGMGNTIYF. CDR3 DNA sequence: TGTGCCAGCAGTTTAGGGCAGGGGATGGGAAACACCATATATTTT.

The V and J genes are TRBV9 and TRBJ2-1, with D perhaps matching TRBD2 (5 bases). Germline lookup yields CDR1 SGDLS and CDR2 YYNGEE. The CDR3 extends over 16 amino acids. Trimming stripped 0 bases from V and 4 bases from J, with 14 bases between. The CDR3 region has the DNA TGTGCCAGCAGCGTAGGAGGGATCCTGTCTTACAATGAGCAGTTCTTC. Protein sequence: CASSVGGILSYNEQFF.

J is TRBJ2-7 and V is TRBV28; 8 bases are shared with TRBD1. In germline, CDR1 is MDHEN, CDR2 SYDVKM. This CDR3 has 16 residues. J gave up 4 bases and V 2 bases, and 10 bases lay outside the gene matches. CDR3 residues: CASSLAVPGQDYEQYF. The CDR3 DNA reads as TGTGCCAGCAGTTTAGCTGTCCCGGGACAGGATTACGAGCAGTACTTC. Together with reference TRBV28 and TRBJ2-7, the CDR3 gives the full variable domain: DVKVTQSSRYLVKRTGEKVFLECVQDMDHENMFWYRQDPGLGLRLIYFSYDVKMKEKGDIPEGYSVSREKKERFSLILESASTNQTSMYLCASSLAVPGQDYEQYFGPGTRLTVT.

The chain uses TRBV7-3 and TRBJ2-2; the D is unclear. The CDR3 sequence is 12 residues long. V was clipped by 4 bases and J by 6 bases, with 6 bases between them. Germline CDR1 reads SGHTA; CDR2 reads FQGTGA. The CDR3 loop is CASSSSSGELFF. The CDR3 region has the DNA TGTGCCAGCAGCTCGAGCTCCGGGGAGCTGTTTTTT.

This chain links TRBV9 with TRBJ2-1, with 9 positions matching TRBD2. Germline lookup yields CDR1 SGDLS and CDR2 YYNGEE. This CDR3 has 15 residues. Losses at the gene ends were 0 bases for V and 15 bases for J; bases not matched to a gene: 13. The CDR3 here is CASSVGPPVSGRLFF. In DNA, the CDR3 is TGTGCCAGCAGCGTAGGACCACCGGTCAGCGGGAGGTTGTTCTTC.

The CDR3 DNA reads as TGTGCCAGTAGTACCTCTCGCGGCAGACGGATCCAGTACTTC. Amino acids: CASSTSRGRRIQYF. The gene calls are TRBV19 and TRBJ2-5, with D unclear. CDR1 and CDR2 from the germline V gene are LNHDA and SQIVND (reference sequence). Deletions cut 4 bases from V and 10 bases from J, with 19 bases between. This CDR3 spans 14 amino acids.

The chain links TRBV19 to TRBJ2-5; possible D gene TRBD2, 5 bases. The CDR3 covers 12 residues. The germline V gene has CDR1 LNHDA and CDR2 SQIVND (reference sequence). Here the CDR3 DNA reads TGTACTCGCGAGGGTGGACGGGAGACCCAGTACTTC. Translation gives CTREGGRETQYF.

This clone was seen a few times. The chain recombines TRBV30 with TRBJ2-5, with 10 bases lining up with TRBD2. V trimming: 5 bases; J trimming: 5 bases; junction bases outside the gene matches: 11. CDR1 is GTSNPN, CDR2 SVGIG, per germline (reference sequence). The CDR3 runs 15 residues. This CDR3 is CAWDSQRGGAETQYF. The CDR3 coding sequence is TGTGCCTGGGATAGCCAGCGGGGGGGTGCGGAGACCCAGTACTTC.

CDR3 nucleotide sequence: TGTGCCAGTACCCCTCGGGGGTCCTACGAGCAGTACTTC. Protein: CASTPRGSYEQYF. This rearrangement joins TRBV19 to TRBJ2-7; possible D gene TRBD2, 6 bases. The V end lost 7 bases, the J end lost 1 base, and 11 bases lay between the germline ends. The CDR3 has 13 amino acids. In germline, CDR1 is LNHDA, CDR2 SQIVND (reference sequence).

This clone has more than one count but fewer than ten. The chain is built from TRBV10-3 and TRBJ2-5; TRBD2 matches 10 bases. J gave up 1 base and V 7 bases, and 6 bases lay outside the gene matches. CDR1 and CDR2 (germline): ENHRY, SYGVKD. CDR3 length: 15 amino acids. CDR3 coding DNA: TGTGCCATCAAAGCGGGAGGGCTTCTCCAAGAGACCCAGTACTTC. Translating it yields CAIKAGGLLQETQYF.

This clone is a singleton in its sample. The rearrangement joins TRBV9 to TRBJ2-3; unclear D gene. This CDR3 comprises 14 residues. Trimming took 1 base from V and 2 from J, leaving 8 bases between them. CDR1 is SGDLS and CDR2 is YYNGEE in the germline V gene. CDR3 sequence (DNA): TGTGCCAGCAGCGTAATAGCCCTCACAGATACGCAGTATTTT. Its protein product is CASSVIALTDTQYF.

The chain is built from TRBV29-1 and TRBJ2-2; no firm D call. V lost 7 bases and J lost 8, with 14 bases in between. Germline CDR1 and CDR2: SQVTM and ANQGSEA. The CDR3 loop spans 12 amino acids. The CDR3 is CSAPATGGELFF. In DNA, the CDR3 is TGCAGCGCCCCGGCCACCGGGGGGGAGCTGTTTTTT.

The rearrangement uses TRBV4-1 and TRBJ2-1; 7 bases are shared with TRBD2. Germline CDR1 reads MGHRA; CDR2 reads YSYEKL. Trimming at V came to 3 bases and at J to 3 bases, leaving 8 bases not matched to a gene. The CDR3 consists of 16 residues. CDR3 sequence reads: CASSHRVGGGYNEQFF. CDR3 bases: TGCGCCAGCAGCCACCGAGTGGGCGGGGGCTACAATGAGCAGTTCTTC.

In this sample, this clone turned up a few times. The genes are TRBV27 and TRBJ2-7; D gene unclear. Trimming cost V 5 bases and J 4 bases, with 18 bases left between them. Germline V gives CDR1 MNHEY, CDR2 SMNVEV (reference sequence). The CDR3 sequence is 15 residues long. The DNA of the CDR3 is TGTGCCAGCAGTCTCCGCGAGCCAGGTCAATACGAGCAGTACTTC. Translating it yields CASSLREPGQYEQYF.